Here is one T cell receptor beta chain with its context. Per the study methods: Reference gene primer amplification gave nucleated cell count estimates. Data came from immunoSEQ multiplex PCR; TCRdb stores just in-frame clones and leaves some out. That table furnishes V, J and clone size, whereas the DNA furnished D and trimming. This sample has about 160,000 clones, with 85% to 95% found just once. The CDR3 extends over 14 amino acids. The V gene lost 3 bases and the J gene lost 7 bases, with 16 bases spanning the gap. CDR1 GTSNPN and CDR2 SVGIG come from the germline V gene (reference sequence). The data were obtained in a study of blood T cell repertoires in COVID-19. About the study: There were acute and convalescent COVID-19 samples, and they came from the United States, Italy and Spain. The analysed material was cDNA or gDNA that came from T cells, B-cell-depleted T cells, or PBMCs.

Source material: peripheral blood. The V call is TRBV30, the J call TRBJ2-1; the D is unclear. This TCR was sampled from a woman aged 45-65 years with acute or convalescent COVID-19. The DNA of the CDR3 is TGTGCCTGGAGCGAGGTTGCCCTTGGGAATGAGCAGTTCTTC. It codes for CAWSEVALGNEQFF.